These T cell receptor beta chains were read from a single sample in a study of cytomegalovirus exposure and HLA in healthy donors. Only in-frame clones appear in the TCRdb table, and some are missing; sequencing was by immunoSEQ multiplex PCR. Of more than 110,000 clones in the sample, 80% to 85% are singletons; the top ten hold around 1.3%. What was sequenced was PBMCs. These receptors all stem from a female donor in good health and CMV-seronegative. Each CDR3 is given with its conserved first and last residue. Fields, in order: clone size, D gene, J gene, V gene, CDR3 DNA, CDR3 protein. A D gene is named only where the DNA matches it firmly. Size values are once, few and many counts, or a class for expanded clones, and some rows have none.

>NA|NA|TRBJ2-7|TRBV10-3
TGTGCCATCAGCGATCCTGAGACCTACGAGCAGTACTTC
CAISDPETYEQYF
>NA|TRBD1|TRBJ2-1|TRBV27
TGTGCCAGCAGTCTTTCCGGGACAGGAGGCCACCCTGGGGGTGAGCAGTTCTTC
CASSLSGTGGHPGGEQFF
>once|TRBD2|TRBJ2-5|TRBV9
TGTGCCAGCAGCGACCGGGGGGAGGGGGAGACCCAGTACTTC
CASSDRGEGETQYF
>NA|TRBD1|TRBJ1-1|TRBV5-4
TGTGCCAGCAGCTTGGACGACAGGGACGGCGGTGAAGCTTTCTTT
CASSLDDRDGGEAFF
>once|NA|TRBJ1-4|TRBV2
TGTGCCAGCGAGCGAAGCGGTGAAAAACTGTTTTTT
CASERSGEKLFF
>NA|NA|TRBJ2-3|TRBV27
TGTGCCAGCACCCCAGCGCACTACTTCACAGATACGCAGTATTTT
CASTPAHYFTDTQYF
>NA|TRBD1|TRBJ1-4|TRBV28
TGTGCCAGCAGCCTGACAGGGGATGAAAAACTGTTTTTT
CASSLTGDEKLFF
>NA|TRBD2|TRBJ2-3|TRBV28
TGTGCCAGCAGTTTGGGAGCACTAGCGGGACGCACAGATACGCAGTATTTT
CASSLGALAGRTDTQYF
>NA|NA|TRBJ2-1|TRBV21-1
TGTGCCAGCAGACTAGACAGGGTCTACAATGAGCAGTTCTTC
CASRLDRVYNEQFF
>NA|NA|TRBJ1-1|TRBV27
TGTGCCAGCAGTTTAACGGGGAACACTGAAGCTTTCTTT
CASSLTGNTEAFF
>NA|NA|TRBJ2-7|TRBV10-1
TGCGCCAGCAGTGAGTCGCCGCGCTCCTACGAGCAGTACTTC
CASSESPRSYEQYF
>once|NA|TRBJ2-1|TRBV2
TGTGCCAGCAGTGACTTCGGACTACAGTACAATGAGCAGTTCTTC
CASSDFGLQYNEQFF
>NA|TRBD2|TRBJ2-7|TRBV19
TGTGCCACCTCTGAGGGAGCTAGCGGGAACCTCTACGAGCAGTACTTC
CATSEGASGNLYEQYF
>NA|NA|TRBJ2-3|TRBV15
TGTGCCACCAGCAGAGATCAGGCTGGGGATACGCAGTATTTT
CATSRDQAGDTQYF
>NA|TRBD1|TRBJ1-5|TRBV7-9
TGTGCCAGCAGCTTCGGATCGACAGGGAAGGGGACTCAGCCCCAGCATTTT
CASSFGSTGKGTQPQHF